Only a few counts were recorded for the clone carrying this T cell receptor (beta chain). Antigen specificity is unknown. TCRdb re-analysed the reads in MiXCR, keeping a single row per CDR3 protein. This sample yields 300,000 to 400,000 distinct CDR3 sequences, of which around 29% are seen a single time; 20% belongs to the top ten. The sample belongs to a study of T cell repertoires in cytomegalovirus infection. Study at large: Public signatures in TCR beta pointed to CMV infection and matching HLA type.

Between the trimmed V and J ends, which lost 8 bases and 1 base, there was a span of 12 bases. The CDR3 loop spans 14 amino acids. The V gene's germline CDR1 is SNHLY and CDR2 FYNNEI. The source material was cultured PBMCs, sampled from culture after CMV antigen stimulation. The TCR was taken from a human donor in good health (CMV status not recorded). Some clones in this sample may be carry-over from other donors' samples. This rearrangement joins TRBV2 to TRBJ1-5, with D perhaps TRBD1 (5 bases). CDR3 in amino acids: CASRRGGSNQPQHF. The CDR3 DNA reads as TGTGCCAGCCGGAGGGGCGGGAGCAATCAGCCCCAGCATTTT.